Listed here are 25 T cell receptor beta chains from one sample, sequenced in a study of blood T cells in healthy people across ages. Together with a sample-barcoded 5' primer, a J-beta primer mix was included in a second PCR lasting about 6 to 11 cycles. A single record per CDR3 protein comes from TCRdb applying MiXCR to the 5' RACE reads. In the table there are 350,000 to 450,000 distinct CDR3 sequences, roughly half of which are singletons. The sample was blood. The receptors shown here come from a man aged 55 to 70 in good health.

This clonotype was found a few times. The chain has TRBV20-1 and TRBJ2-1; D is perhaps TRBD2 (5 bases). The J call could be wrong; TRBJ2-7 is a better fit for the DNA end. Germline values: CDR1 DFQATT, CDR2 SNEGSKA (reference sequence). The CDR3 length is 11 residues. The CDR3 loop is CSAERYNEQYF. CDR3 coding DNA: TGCAGTGCAGAGCGGTACAATGAGCAGTACTTC.

About this clonotype itself: A much larger clone lies one base from this, so it may be a read error. J is TRBJ2-6 and V is TRBV30; D might be TRBD1 (5 bases). The CDR3 consists of 15 residues. CDR1 and CDR2 (germline): GTSNPN, SVGIG (reference sequence). The CDR3 DNA reads TGTGCCCGGAGTGTAAGGGGCTCTGGGGCCAACGTCCTGACTTTC. Its protein product is CARSVRGSGANVLTF.

In this sample, this clonotype turned up a few times. The chain combines TRBV4-2 with TRBJ2-2; perhaps TRBD2 as D (6 bases). With 0 bases removed from V and 4 bases from J, the gap between germline ends came to 18 bases. This CDR3 is 18 amino acids long. The germline V gene has CDR1 LGHNA and CDR2 YNFKEQ. The CDR3 sequence: CASSQEIGRLAPTGELFF. The DNA of the CDR3 is TGTGCCAGCAGCCAAGAAATTGGGCGGCTAGCGCCCACCGGGGAGCTGTTTTTT.

The chain has TRBV7-6 and TRBJ2-1; the D gene is possibly TRBD1 (5 bases). With the DNA end fitting TRBJ2-7 better, the J assignment may be wrong. The germline CDR1 and CDR2 sequences are SGHVS and FNYEAQ. The CDR3 totals 16 residues. CDR3 loop: CASSLKATGPPYEQYF. The CDR3 DNA reads as TGTGCCAGCAGCTTAAAGGCAACAGGACCCCCTTACGAGCAGTACTTC.

This clonotype was seen a handful of times. V and J are TRBV5-5 and TRBJ2-5; 7 bases are a match to TRBD2. Germline CDR1 SGHKS, CDR2 YYEKEE (reference sequence). With 6 bases clipped from V and 4 bases from J, the junction kept 3 bases outside the gene matches. This CDR3 is 12 amino acids long. The CDR3 DNA follows: TGTGCCAGCAAGGGAGGGGTAGAGACCCAGTACTTC. It translates to CASKGGVETQYF.

This clonotype was counted a single time. This chain joins TRBV28 and TRBJ1-4; 10 nucleotides agree with TRBD1. Germline V lookup: CDR1 MDHEN, CDR2 SYDVKM. J was trimmed by 8 bases and V by 4 bases; bases with no gene match: 7. This CDR3 region has 15 residues. CDR3 DNA: TGTGCCAGCAGTTCGCCCCCGGGACAGGGGGAAAAACTGTTTTTT. This sequence encodes CASSSPPGQGEKLFF.

This rearrangement joins TRBV10-2 to TRBJ1-1; D gene unclear. The germline V gene encodes CDR1 WSHSY and CDR2 SAAADI. V lost 3 bases, J lost 1 base, and 6 bases lay in between. The CDR3 is made up of 13 amino acids. The CDR3 DNA sequence: TGCGCCAGCAGTGAACCAGGGAACACTGAAGCTTTCTTT. Its protein product is CASSEPGNTEAFF.

This sequence joins TRBV7-2 and TRBJ1-2; 7 nucleotides line up with TRBD1. With 5 bases clipped from V and 2 bases from J, the junction kept 11 bases outside the gene matches. Germline V gives CDR1 SGHTA, CDR2 FQGNSA. This CDR3 has 16 residues. CDR3 loop: CASSQRMDRRNYGYTF. Written as DNA, the CDR3 is TGTGCCAGCAGCCAGCGAATGGACAGGCGGAACTATGGCTACACCTTC.

This chain joins TRBV7-2 and TRBJ2-7, with TRBD1 matching 7 bases. V shed 2 bases and J 7 bases; nucleotides not matched to a gene: 8. The CDR3 contains 14 residues. Germline CDR1 and CDR2: SGHTA and FQGNSA. CDR3 in amino acids: CASSLNQGVREQYF. The CDR3 region has the DNA TGTGCCAGCAGCTTAAACCAGGGGGTACGGGAGCAGTACTTC.

This chain joins TRBV19 and TRBJ1-2; D is uncertain. Germline V gene sequence: CDR1 LNHDA, CDR2 SQIVND (reference sequence). Trimming pared 8 bases from V and 0 bases from J, leaving 7 bases between. CDR3 length equals 12 residues. DNA of the CDR3: TGTGCCAGTGGGGAGTCTAACTATGGCTACACCTTC. Its translation is CASGESNYGYTF.

The chain is built from TRBV15 and TRBJ2-1; D is ambiguous. This CDR3 spans 13 amino acids. V lost 0 bases and J lost 7, with 7 bases in between. Germline V gene sequence: CDR1 LNHNV, CDR2 YYDKDF (reference sequence). As DNA, the CDR3 is TGTGCCACCAGCAGAGATTTGGGGAATGAGCAGTTCTTC. The encoded protein is CATSRDLGNEQFF.

This clonotype appeared a few times. The rearrangement joins TRBV11-1 to TRBJ1-1; D is unresolved. V was clipped by 1 base and J by 6 bases, with 6 bases between them. Germline lookup yields CDR1 SGHAT and CDR2 FQDESV (reference sequence). This CDR3 is 12 amino acids long. The DNA of the CDR3 is TGTGCCAGCAGCTTAGTAAGGGCTGAAGCTTTCTTT. Its protein is CASSLVRAEAFF.

This chain uses TRBV5-5 with TRBJ2-1; D is perhaps TRBD1 (6 bases). The CDR3 has 14 amino acids. Germline CDR1 SGHKS, CDR2 YYEKEE (reference sequence). Trimming shortened V by 1 base and J by 7 bases, and 12 bases separated the two germline ends. CDR3 DNA sequence: TGTGCCAGCAGCTTGTATGGGGGCTCTAATGAGCAGTTCTTC. Translated, it gives CASSLYGGSNEQFF.

CDR3 coding DNA: TGCAGAGGACAGCAGAAAGATACGCAGTATTTT. Its protein is CRGQQKDTQYF. The J gene is TRBJ2-3, the V gene TRBV20-1; D might be TRBD1 (6 bases). The CDR3 length is 11 residues. CDR1 is DFQATT and CDR2 is SNEGSKA in the germline V gene (reference sequence).

This chain joins TRBV3-1 and TRBJ1-2; no definite D call. This CDR3 spans 13 amino acids. Trimming left V 0 bases short and J 8 bases short, with 10 bases between. CDR1 is LGHDT and CDR2 is YNNKEL in the germline V gene (reference sequence). CDR3 DNA: TGTGCCAGCAGCCAAGATCCCCTGGGGGGCTACACCTTC. Translating gives CASSQDPLGGYTF.

This clonotype was counted between two and nine times. The V gene is TRBV20-1, the J gene TRBJ2-3, with 7 bases identical to TRBD2. CDR3 size: 14 residues. Germline V CDR1 and CDR2: DFQATT, SNEGSKA (reference sequence). J lost 3 bases, V lost 5 bases, and 8 bases had no gene match. The CDR3 protein is CSAPRASGTDTQYF. In DNA form, the CDR3 reads TGCAGTGCTCCCCGGGCTAGCGGTACAGATACGCAGTATTTT.

The chain employs TRBV12-3 or TRBV12-4 and TRBJ2-7; a possible D gene is TRBD1 (6 bases). Trimming pared 6 bases from V and 1 base from J, leaving 16 bases between. CDR3 size: 15 residues. The CDR3 DNA sequence: TGTGCCAGCAGGCCGGTGGGGGCCCCGTCCTACGAGCAGTACTTC. It is translated as CASRPVGAPSYEQYF.

The chain combines TRBV29-1 with TRBJ2-7, with TRBD1 as a possible D gene (5 bases). V dropped 0 bases and J dropped 2 bases, with 11 bases sitting between them. This CDR3 region has 14 residues. Per germline, CDR1 SQVTM and CDR2 ANQGSEA. As DNA, the CDR3 is TGCAGCGTTGAAGACGCAGGGTCAACCTACGAGCAGTACTTC. Its translation: CSVEDAGSTYEQYF.

CDR3 loop: CASRLQSEGTNEKLFF. As DNA, the CDR3 is TGTGCCAGCAGATTACAGTCGGAGGGAACTAATGAAAAACTGTTTTTT. This sequence joins TRBV21-1 and TRBJ1-4. TRBV21-1 represents a pseudogene. This CDR3 contains 16 residues.

The V and J genes are TRBV10-2 and TRBJ1-5; TRBD1 matches 7 bases. There are 13 residues in the CDR3. Unmatched junction bases numbered 4, after V lost 6 bases and J lost 5 bases. Germline V gene sequence: CDR1 WSHSY, CDR2 SAAADI. CDR3 DNA: TGCGCCAGCAGAGGGGGCAGGGATCAGCCCCAGCATTTT. It codes for CASRGGRDQPQHF.

This clonotype came up many times. The chain links TRBV7-3 to TRBJ2-7, with 8 bases aligning to TRBD2. In germline, CDR1 is SGHTA, CDR2 FQGTGA. CDR3 length: 13 residues. Trimming at V came to 5 bases and at J to 5 bases, leaving 5 bases not matched to a gene. The CDR3 region is CASSVAGRNEQYF. DNA of the CDR3: TGTGCCAGCAGCGTAGCGGGAAGGAACGAGCAGTACTTC.

The chain links TRBV6-1 to TRBJ1-2; 7 bases line up with TRBD1. The germline CDR1 and CDR2 sequences are MNHNS and SASEGT. The V gene end was trimmed by 8 bases and the J gene end by 3 bases; junction bases not matched to a gene: 6. This CDR3 spans 13 amino acids. The CDR3 DNA sequence: TGTGCCAGCCGAACAGGGGCCGACTATGGCTACACCTTC. As protein: CASRTGADYGYTF.

CDR3 region: CASARTSENYGYTF. For the CDR3, the DNA is TGTGCCAGCGCTCGAACTTCGGAGAACTATGGCTACACCTTC. The rearrangement uses TRBV3-1 and TRBJ1-2; D uncertain. Trimming removed 8 bases from V and 2 bases from J, with 15 bases in between. The length of the CDR3 is 14 residues. Germline CDR1 LGHDT, CDR2 YNNKEL (reference sequence).

This clonotype has only one observation. The V gene is TRBV6-1, the J gene TRBJ1-1, with 7 bases that match TRBD1. V shed 4 bases, J shed 3 bases, and the junction held 2 bases outside the gene matches. Germline V gene data show CDR1 as MNHNS and CDR2 as SASEGT. CDR3 length equals 13 residues. The CDR3 DNA reads as TGTGCCAGCAGTGTAGGGACAGACACTGAAGCTTTCTTT. It specifies CASSVGTDTEAFF.

J is TRBJ2-4 and V is TRBV20-1, with 7 bases matching TRBD1. This CDR3 has 17 residues. Germline V gene sequence: CDR1 DFQATT, CDR2 SNEGSKA (reference sequence). V lost 0 bases to trimming and J lost 6 bases; unmatched junction nucleotides: 14. CDR3 sequence reads: CSARDPKGAGVINIQYF. CDR3 DNA: TGCAGTGCTAGAGATCCTAAGGGGGCGGGTGTAATAAACATTCAGTACTTC.